Below are 27 T cell receptor beta chains sequenced from a single sample in a study of identical twins. MiXCR was run by TCRdb on the 5' RACE reads, yielding one entry per CDR3 protein. The sample has about 200,000 distinct CDR3 sequences, roughly 10% seen once; the top ten hold around 5%. The specimen was memory (CD45RO+) T cells sorted from blood. Receptors originate from a young woman in good health.

The sample holds many counts of this clonotype. The chain is built from TRBV7-8 and TRBJ2-4, with D uncertain. Trimming stripped 3 bases from V and 0 bases from J, with 3 bases between. CDR1 SGHVS and CDR2 FQNEAQ come from the germline V gene. The CDR3 length is 13 residues. CDR3 in amino acids: CASSFTAKNIQYF. The CDR3 nucleotides read TGTGCCAGCAGCTTCACAGCCAAAAACATTCAGTACTTC.

Comments on this clonotype: The germline gene is not matched at one end of the junction; a read error may be the cause. This sequence joins TRBV11-3 and TRBJ2-3, with D perhaps matching TRBD1 or TRBD2 (5 bases each). The germline CDR1 and CDR2 sequences are SGHNT and YENEEA. CDR3 length equals 14 residues. CDR3 amino acids: CASSAPGAPETQYF. The CDR3, as DNA: TGTGCCAGCAGCGCCCCCGGGGCCCCAGAGACGCAGTATTTT.

J is TRBJ2-2 and V is TRBV6-2 or TRBV6-3; possibly TRBD2 for D (5 bases). The CDR3 has 17 amino acids. Germline values: CDR1 MNHEY, CDR2 SVGEGT. The germline V and J ends were trimmed by 5 bases and 4 bases, with 20 bases remaining between them. The CDR3 region has the DNA TGTGCCAGCAGTCCCCGAGCGGACGGCCCCGGCACCGGGGAGCTGTTTTTT. Translating gives CASSPRADGPGTGELFF.

This clonotype was seen a handful of times. The chain joins TRBV9 to TRBJ2-3; 7 nucleotides match TRBD2. The CDR3 is 15 residues long. Germline CDR1 reads SGDLS; CDR2 reads YYNGEE. With V trimmed by 4 bases and J by 7 bases, 12 bases remained unmatched. CDR3 region: CASSPGMAGVNTQYF. In nucleotides, the CDR3 is TGTGCCAGCAGCCCCGGGATGGCGGGAGTAAATACGCAGTATTTT.

The chain links TRBV20-1 to TRBJ2-1; 7 bases agree with TRBD1. Germline trimming cut 1 base from V and 6 bases from J; bases unmatched to any gene: 9. In germline, CDR1 is DFQATT, CDR2 SNEGSKA (reference sequence). CDR3 length: 15 amino acids. Here the CDR3 DNA reads TGCAGTGCTAGAGGTGGGACAGTCTACATCAATGAGCAGTTCTTC. Amino acids: CSARGGTVYINEQFF.

V and J are TRBV15 and TRBJ2-7; tentative D call: TRBD1 (6 bases). V was cut by 0 bases and J by 2 bases, with 14 bases left in between. CDR1 and CDR2 from the germline V gene are LNHNV and YYDKDF (reference sequence). CDR3 length: 16 amino acids. CDR3 loop: CATSRDDGTHTYEQYF. In nucleotides, the CDR3 is TGTGCCACCAGCAGAGATGATGGGACACACACCTACGAGCAGTACTTC.

There are a few counts of this clonotype. V and J are TRBV19 and TRBJ2-3; TRBD2 agrees at 7 bases. Germline loops: CDR1 LNHDA, CDR2 SQIVND (reference sequence). This CDR3 contains 16 residues. The V gene end was trimmed by 8 bases and the J gene end by 5 bases; junction bases not matched to a gene: 16. The CDR3, as DNA: TGTGCCAGTTCTTGGAGCATGGGGGAGGGCCAAGATACGCAGTATTTT. It specifies CASSWSMGEGQDTQYF.

The chain is built from TRBV7-6 and TRBJ2-5, with 10 bases lining up with TRBD1. Germline trimming cut 5 bases from V and 5 bases from J; bases unmatched to any gene: 11. The CDR3 is made up of 16 amino acids. From germline, CDR1 is SGHVS and CDR2 FNYEAQ. The CDR3 DNA reads as TGTGCCAGCAGCCAGCGGGCGGGACAGGGGTTTGAGACCCAGTACTTC. Translated: CASSQRAGQGFETQYF. Drawing the rest from reference TRBV7-6 and TRBJ2-5, the complete variable domain is GAGVSQSPRYKVTKRGQDVALRCDPISGHVSLYWYRQALGQGPEFLTYFNYEAQQDKSGLPNDRFSAERPEGSISTLTIQRTEQRDSAMYRCASSQRAGQGFETQYFGPGTRLLVL.

For this clonotype: A read error may produce the germline difference seen at one junction end. V and J are TRBV18 and TRBJ2-4; 9 nucleotides align to TRBD1. This CDR3 comprises 13 residues. Per the germline V gene, CDR1 is KGHSH and CDR2 is LQKENI. The DNA of the CDR3 is TGTGCCAGCTCACCGGATCGTGGGACAGGGTTCGACTTC. It translates to CASSPDRGTGFDF.

This clonotype showed up just a few times. This chain connects TRBV7-9 to TRBJ2-5; 7 bases are shared with TRBD1. This CDR3 is 16 amino acids long. The germline V gene encodes CDR1 SEHNR and CDR2 FQNEAQ (reference sequence). The V segment lost 2 bases and the J segment 5 bases; nucleotides outside the gene matches: 11. CDR3 sequence: CASSLSPRGSGETQYF. The CDR3 DNA is TGTGCCAGCAGCTTAAGTCCCAGGGGGAGTGGCGAGACCCAGTACTTC.

V usage is TRBV6-1 and J usage is TRBJ2-1, with 10 positions matching TRBD1. The V gene end was trimmed by 7 bases and the J gene end by 6 bases; junction bases not matched to a gene: 6. Germline assignment: CDR1 MNHNS and CDR2 SASEGT. This CDR3 has 14 residues. CDR3 region: CASKAGTGVNEQFF. In nucleotides, the CDR3 is TGTGCCAGCAAGGCAGGGACAGGGGTCAATGAGCAGTTCTTC.

The table lists this clonotype with a few counts. The J gene is TRBJ2-5, the V gene TRBV7-8; D remains unclear. The germline V gene has CDR1 SGHVS and CDR2 FQNEAQ. The CDR3 loop spans 17 amino acids. V shed 2 bases and J shed 4 bases, with 20 bases lying between them. CDR3 DNA: TGTGCCAGCAGCTTACCCCCCGTGCTCCAGATCCTAGAGACCCAGTACTTC. Residues: CASSLPPVLQILETQYF.

To note about this clonotype: Here the CDR3 omits its conserved ending phenylalanine or tryptophan, so a read error is the likely source. The chain couples TRBV12-3 or TRBV12-4 to TRBJ2-1, with unresolved D. The ends were cut back, 6 bases at V and 4 bases at J, with 16 bases in the middle. The CDR3 spans 15 residues. CDR3 DNA: TGTGCCAGCAGCCACTCACGACCGAGGTACAATGAGCAGTTCCTC. Amino acid sequence: CASSHSRPRYNEQFL.

This clonotype was counted many times. This chain links TRBV5-1 with TRBJ2-1; the D gene could be TRBD1 or TRBD2 (6 bases each). The V gene lost 2 bases and the J gene lost 1 base, with 13 bases spanning the gap. The CDR3 extends over 16 amino acids. Germline-derived CDR1 and CDR2 are SGHRS and YFSETQ. The CDR3 sequence: CASSFQPGASYNEQFF. The DNA for the CDR3 is TGCGCCAGCAGCTTTCAACCGGGGGCATCCTACAATGAGCAGTTCTTC.

This clonotype was observed a few times. The chain combines TRBV13 with TRBJ2-3; unclear D gene. In germline, CDR1 is PRHDT, CDR2 FYEKMQ (reference sequence). The CDR3 length is 17 residues. The germline V and J ends were trimmed by 5 bases and 0 bases, with 18 bases remaining between them. CDR3: CASSPGPGATSTDTQYF. The CDR3 coding sequence is TGTGCCAGCAGCCCCGGCCCAGGAGCGACTAGCACAGATACGCAGTATTTT.

This clonotype was detected only a few times. The chain has TRBV20-1 and TRBJ2-1; TRBD1 matches at 7 bases. V was pared by 0 bases and J by 7 bases, with 3 bases of the junction left unmatched. CDR1 is DFQATT, CDR2 SNEGSKA, per germline (reference sequence). This CDR3 has 13 amino acids. The CDR3 coding sequence is TGCAGTGCTAGAGAGGACAGGCGGAATGAGCAGTTCTTC. Translation: CSAREDRRNEQFF.

This clonotype showed up just a few times. The V call is TRBV7-2, the J call TRBJ2-1; 9 nucleotides agree with TRBD2. Trimming at V came to 2 bases and at J to 6 bases, leaving 8 bases not matched to a gene. Germline CDR1 is SGHTA and CDR2 is FQGNSA. This CDR3 contains 16 residues. CDR3 amino acids: CASSLRATSGVNEQFF. As DNA, the CDR3 is TGTGCCAGCAGCTTACGGGCGACTAGCGGTGTCAATGAGCAGTTCTTC.

This clonotype was counted between two and nine times. The chain recombines TRBV7-2 with TRBJ2-7; 12 bases fit TRBD2. Germline CDR1 and CDR2: SGHTA and FQGNSA. This CDR3 is 17 amino acids long. J lost 2 bases, V lost 5 bases, and 10 bases had no gene match. CDR3 coding DNA: TGTGCCAGCAGCCAACGCTTGACTAGCGGGAGAACCTACGAGCAGTACTTC. Its translation is CASSQRLTSGRTYEQYF. Supplemented by reference TRBV7-2 and TRBJ2-7, the full variable domain reads GAGVSQSPSNKVTEKGKDVELRCDPISGHTALYWYRQSLGQGLEFLIYFQGNSAPDKSGLPSDRFSAERTGGSVSTLTIQRTQQEDSAVYLCASSQRLTSGRTYEQYFGPGTRLTVT.

The V call is TRBV20-1, the J call TRBJ1-2; possibly TRBD1 for D (5 bases). CDR1 is DFQATT and CDR2 is SNEGSKA in the germline V gene (reference sequence). V lost 4 bases, J lost 6 bases, and 9 bases lay in between. The CDR3 extends over 11 amino acids. The chain's CDR3 is CSAMEGHGYTF. CDR3 nucleotide sequence: TGCAGTGCTATGGAGGGACATGGCTACACCTTC.

This clonotype was seen more than once but under ten times. The CDR3 here is CASSQTPGQGSGYTF. As DNA, the CDR3 is TGCGCCAGCAGTCAAACCCCGGGACAGGGATCTGGCTACACCTTC. This chain connects TRBV10-2 to TRBJ1-2; TRBD1 matches at 9 bases. Germline loops: CDR1 WSHSY, CDR2 SAAADI. Losses at the gene ends were 5 bases for V and 7 bases for J; bases not matched to a gene: 11. The CDR3 runs to 15 residues.

This chain uses TRBV7-3 with TRBJ2-5; either TRBD1 or TRBD2 may supply D (5 bases each). V was trimmed by 9 bases and J by 4 bases, leaving 12 bases between them. The CDR3 contains 12 residues. The V gene's germline CDR1 is SGHTA and CDR2 FQGTGA. DNA of the CDR3: TGTGCCAGTAGTGATGGGGGAGAGACCCAGTACTTC. Amino acid sequence: CASSDGGETQYF.

The rearrangement joins TRBV7-7 to TRBJ2-1, with D unresolved. V was trimmed by 2 bases and J by 5 bases, leaving 7 bases between them. Germline CDR1 and CDR2: SSHAT and FNYEAQ (reference sequence). This CDR3 is 13 amino acids long. The CDR3 protein is CASSLTRNNEQFF. CDR3 DNA: TGTGCCAGCAGCTTAACCCGCAACAATGAGCAGTTCTTC.

This clonotype turned up a few times. The chain combines TRBV20-1 with TRBJ2-7, with D possibly TRBD1 on 5 matching bases. CDR1 DFQATT and CDR2 SNEGSKA come from the germline V gene (reference sequence). Trimming took 1 base from V and 3 from J, leaving 10 bases between them. CDR3 length: 13 residues. The CDR3 protein is CSARGQGGYEQYF. CDR3 in DNA: TGCAGTGCTAGAGGGCAGGGTGGCTACGAGCAGTACTTC.

A few counts support this clonotype. This rearrangement joins TRBV19 to TRBJ1-5; TRBD1 agrees at 7 bases. V lost 4 bases and J lost 2; bases outside the gene matches: 5. The CDR3 is made up of 15 amino acids. Germline-derived CDR1 and CDR2 are LNHDA and SQIVND (reference sequence). DNA for the CDR3: TGTGCCAGTAGTACCGGCGGGACAGGCAATCAGCCCCAGCATTTT. This translates into CASSTGGTGNQPQHF.

The V gene is TRBV7-2, the J gene TRBJ2-3; 10 bases align to TRBD2. J was trimmed by 4 bases and V by 5 bases; bases with no gene match: 6. In germline, CDR1 is SGHTA, CDR2 FQGNSA. The CDR3 sequence is 15 residues long. This chain's CDR3 is CASSITSGTADTQYF. In DNA form, the CDR3 reads TGTGCCAGCAGCATAACTAGCGGGACGGCAGATACGCAGTATTTT.

The chain combines TRBV7-7 with TRBJ2-1, with 11 bases that match TRBD2. This CDR3 has 14 amino acids. V was pared by 5 bases and J by 7 bases, with 4 bases of the junction left unmatched. CDR1 is SSHAT and CDR2 is FNYEAQ in the germline V gene (reference sequence). The CDR3 sequence: CASSASSGGNEQFF. The CDR3 nucleotides are TGTGCCAGCAGCGCGTCTAGCGGGGGGAATGAGCAGTTCTTC.

J is TRBJ2-3 and V is TRBV5-5, with D possibly matching TRBD2 (5 bases). CDR1 SGHKS and CDR2 YYEKEE come from the germline V gene (reference sequence). Between the trimmed V and J ends, which lost 0 bases and 6 bases, there was a span of 8 bases. The CDR3 is 13 amino acids. The CDR3 loop is CASSLVDWDTQYF. In DNA, the CDR3 is TGTGCCAGCAGCTTGGTGGACTGGGATACGCAGTATTTT. Using reference TRBV5-5 and TRBJ2-3 for the parts outside the CDR3, the full variable domain is DAGVTQSPTHLIKTRGQQVTLRCSPISGHKSVSWYQQVLGQGPQFIFQYYEKEERGRGNFPDRFSARQFPNYSSELNVNALLLGDSALYLCASSLVDWDTQYFGPGTRLTVL.